This T cell receptor beta chain is drawn from a study of radiation and T cells in renal cell carcinoma. Study results and caveats: Pretreatment tumor biopsies were lacking, so baseline clonotypes are unknown. Top tumor clonotypes rose in blood 2 weeks post-radiation, then contracted.

Profiling relied on immunoSEQ multiplex PCR, and the TCRdb table lists in-frame clones only, not all of them. The sample includes 120,000 to 150,000 clones, about 88% seen only once; the top ten take approximately 4%. With respect to this clone: Antigen unknown.

The CDR3 length is 14 residues. The germline CDR1 and CDR2 sequences are MNHNY and SVGAGI (reference sequence). V lost 7 bases and J 0 bases, leaving 11 bases between the germline ends. The time point is: baseline pretreatment blood. Sample treatment: 15 Gy SBRT to primary tumor, nephrectomy 4 weeks later. Blood was sampled at baseline, 2 weeks and 4 weeks after SBRT. The tumor was a clear cell renal cell carcinoma. This chain uses TRBV6-6 with TRBJ2-3, with D maybe TRBD2 (6 bases). This clonotype originated in a woman in her 70s with renal cell carcinoma. Here the sequenced sample was blood, taken from a patient whose treatment included radiotherapy and nephrectomy. This chain's CDR3 is CASITGTSTDTQYF. Written as DNA, the CDR3 is TGTGCCAGCATCACCGGGACTAGCACAGATACGCAGTATTTT.